Listed below are T cell receptor beta chains from one sample, sequenced in a study of shared clonotypes between healthy human individuals. Clones were read by immunoSEQ multiplex PCR, and TCRdb kept only the in-frame ones, dropping some. The sample records about 2 million clones, around 95% being singletons. The material sequenced was naive CD4+ T cells sorted from blood. The source of these receptors is a man younger than 30 in good health. The CDR3 runs from the conserved cysteine through the conserved F or W.

TRBV7-9	TRBJ1-2	CASSYPRTGESSYTF
TRBV5-1	TRBJ2-7	CASSLEGFAYEQYF
TRBV5-4	NA	CASSRSSGIFGEQYF
TRBV28	TRBJ1-2	CASSSLGQGGGYTF
TRBV5-1	TRBJ2-3	CASSLAGDTQYF
TRBV10-3	TRBJ2-1	CATTERGSSYNEQFF
TRBV6-5	TRBJ1-6	CASSPLDRGISPLHF
TRBV5-6	TRBJ1-3	CASSQEGARSGNTIYF
TRBV1	TRBJ1-4	CTSRSHRTDPNEKLFF
TRBV5-1	TRBJ2-1	CASSDVRGNNEQFF
TRBV7-9	TRBJ1-4	CASSPKGLGEKLFF
TRBV6-6	TRBJ1-2	CASSHTGGSNYGYTF
TRBV7-2	TRBJ2-7	CASSLPPNRGPYEQYF
TRBV30	TRBJ2-1	CAWSRGSKFF
TRBV28	TRBJ2-7	CASSLGQGRSYEQYF
TRBV30	TRBJ1-6	CAWSQGLTSSYNSPLHF
TRBV9	TRBJ2-2	CASSVANEGTGELFF
TRBV6-6	TRBJ1-4	CAAMTYAINEKLFF
TRBV7-9	TRBJ2-6	CASSRGGTGANVLTF
TRBV5-1	TRBJ2-3	CASSLGTSSDTQYF
TRBV5-4	TRBJ1-1	CASSLGTVNTEAFF
TRBV28	TRBJ1-2	CASSFKTYGYTF
TRBV5-4	TRBJ1-1	CASSRPGQLAFF
TRBV21-1	TRBJ1-1	CASNERGGAEAFF
TRBV7-2	TRBJ1-2	CASSLGSGQGRGYTF
TRBV2	TRBJ1-5	CASSEGGGAGQPQHF
TRBV5-5	TRBJ2-3	CASSFGLGSVSTDTQYF
TRBV2	TRBJ2-2	CASLTDQNTGELFF